This T cell receptor (beta chain) was identified in a study of graft-versus-host responses after intestinal transplantation (dated by TCRdb to 2020 to 2023). Turning to the overall study: Recipients received multivisceral, liver-intestinal, or isolated intestinal transplants. Rather than going through the commercial service, samples from a few later patients were sequenced in-house on an Illumina MiSeq and processed with MiXCR. Every recipient was given anti-thymocyte globulin induction, then maintenance tacrolimus and steroids for roughly 3 years. The cohort enrolled 20 to 25 intestinal transplant recipients including one retransplant, and a few patients lacking pretransplant specimens were excluded. After intestinal transplantation, graft-versus-host and host-versus-graft alloreactive T cell clones in the graft, circulation and bone marrow were tracked using bulk TCR-beta CDR3 sequencing. Donor T cell macrochimerism was defined as a peak of at least 4% donor T cells among recipient peripheral blood mononuclear cells. To identify alloreactive clones, pre-transplant mixed lymphocyte reaction products were sequenced and then compared with unstimulated pre-transplant donor and recipient T cells.

V trim: 0 bases; J trim: 2 bases; unmatched bases: 3. From cysteine to phenylalanine, the CDR3 is 15 amino acids long. Kept here is only the CDR3 DNA, which spans 45 bases and is read in frame from base 1. CDR1 and CDR2 are drawn from the germline V gene: SGHRS, YFSETQ. About this clone itself: The clone's antigen remains unknown. Within one base of it there is no much larger clone, and no base qualities were kept.

The research as a whole found: Peak levels of circulating GvH clones were associated with declines in HvG clones early after transplant. In the allografts of patients with donor T cell macrochimerism, GvH to HvG T cell clonal ratios were high. GvH clones turned up in recipient bone marrow, with some appearing earlier in ileal mucosa or blood, a pattern consistent with an intestinal mucosal origin. The conclusions were limited by the relatively low number and heterogeneity of the intestinal transplant patients.

Sample time point, as interpreted from the label and publication: cells obtained before transplantation from donor or recipient. CD3+CD4+ and CD3+CD8+ populations were FACS-sorted from unstimulated pre-transplant donor and recipient cells taken from spleen or lymph nodes. Receptors were amplified or captured by the immunoSEQ multiplex PCR assay. For most patients, genomic DNA was isolated using the Qiagen DNeasy Blood and Tissue Kit and was shipped frozen to Adaptive Biotechnologies for TCR sequencing. For most patients, genomic DNA was subjected to high-throughput TCR-beta CDR3 sequencing by Adaptive Biotechnologies. The published analysis was carried out like this. Adaptive's ImmunoSEQ software was the source of the TCR sequencing data for about 18 patients, while a few other patients were processed with MiXCR and VDJtools. CD4 versus CD8 sorting errors were corrected by removing sequences found in both subsets at a frequency ratio below 5:1. CDR3 nucleotide sequences shared between donor and recipient were removed because their origin could not be assigned. At least 2-fold expansion over unstimulated cells and a minimum CFSE-low frequency of 0.002% (template counts) or 0.001% (read counts) were required for clones to be classified as alloreactive. Clones detected in sequenced pre-transplant spleen, lymph node, or MLR CFSE-low populations of the donor or recipient were defined as mappable. The cumulative frequency of alloreactive clones was calculated as a percentage of all sequences, weighted by copy number. The source is immuneACCESS, and TCRdb retained only in-frame sequences with V and J called. Part of the clones is not carried over; for the studies checked, unresolved V genes explain less than half of this, and the remainder is unexplained. Clone size and the V and J calls come from that table; the DNA yielded D and trimming. The sample table shows fewer than 90,000 clones, and 94% are seen once. Of the sample, approximately 0.19% falls within the top ten clones.

This material consisted of unstimulated CD4+ T cells sorted from spleen or lymph node cells, taken before transplant. The chain is assembled from TRBV5-1 and TRBJ2-3, and TRBD2 aligns with 7 junction nucleotides. The receptor was derived from a human donor who was the organ donor for an intestinal transplant. CDR3 reads: CASSLVSGDTDTQYF. The DNA sequence is TGCGCCAGCAGCTTGGTCAGCGGGGACACAGATACGCAGTATTTT.